Listed below are T cell receptor beta chains from one sample, sequenced in a study of blood T cell repertoires in COVID-19. Clones were sequenced by immunoSEQ multiplex PCR, and TCRdb holds only the in-frame ones, with some missing. The repertoire holds 60,000 to 75,000 clones, with approximately 79% as singletons. The source material was peripheral blood. These receptors were taken from a woman aged 50 to 60 with acute or convalescent COVID-19. Both conserved end residues are part of each CDR3. A D gene is named only where the DNA matches it firmly. Clone size appears in some rows only: once, few, many, or a class for an expanded clone.

-,TRBV28,TRBJ2-1,TRBD1,TGTGCCAGCAGAGGGACAGGAGACTACAATGAGCAGTTCTTC,CASRGTGDYNEQFF
-,TRBV18,TRBJ1-3,TRBD1,TGTGCCAGCTCACCACCCGCAGGGGGCTCTGGAAACACCATATATTTT,CASSPPAGGSGNTIYF
-,TRBV7-9,TRBJ1-5,-,TGTGCCAGCAGCGCAACGATGGCCGGAGATCAGCCCCAGCATTTT,CASSATMAGDQPQHF
-,TRBV6-5,TRBJ2-1,TRBD2,TGTGCCAGCAGTACCGGACTAGCGGCAAATGAGCAGTTCTTC,CASSTGLAANEQFF
once,TRBV3-1/TRBV3-2,TRBJ2-5,-,TGTGCCAGCAGCCAAGATCCCGGCGGCGGGTCCCAGTACTTC,CASSQDPGGGSQYF
once,TRBV7-2,TRBJ1-5,-,TGTGCCAGCAGCTTGGGGGGAATCGGCAATCAGCCCCAGCATTTT,CASSLGGIGNQPQHF
-,TRBV10-3,TRBJ1-1,TRBD1,TGTGCCATCAGTGCCGACAGGGGGCGTACTGAAGCTTTCTTT,CAISADRGRTEAFF
few,TRBV27,TRBJ2-3,TRBD2,TGTGCCAGCAGTCTCCGGCCGAGCGGGACCTTCACAGATACGCAGTATTTT,CASSLRPSGTFTDTQYF
-,TRBV15,TRBJ2-2,-,TGTGCCACCAGCAGAGAGTGGGCAGGACTCCGGAACACCGGGGAGCTGTTTTTT,CATSREWAGLRNTGELFF
-,TRBV6-4,TRBJ2-3,-,TGTGCCAGCAGTGACAGATCTACTAGCACAGATACGCAGTATTTT,CASSDRSTSTDTQYF
-,TRBV2,TRBJ1-6,-,TGTGCCAGCACTCGGGAGGGAACGAACTATAATTCACCCCTCCACTTT,CASTREGTNYNSPLHF
-,TRBV5-6,TRBJ2-5,-,TGTGCCAGCAGCTTGGGACTGCAAGAGACCCAGTACTTC,CASSLGLQETQYF
-,TRBV29-1,TRBJ2-7,TRBD1,TGCAGCGCGGGACGGGACAGCTACGAGCAGTACTTC,CSAGRDSYEQYF
-,TRBV30,TRBJ1-2,-,TGTGCCTGGAGCGCCCAGGGAAACTATGGCTACACCTTC,CAWSAQGNYGYTF
-,TRBV11-2,TRBJ2-7,-,TGTGCCAGCAGCTTAGGTACAGGGCAAGTCGATTTC,CASSLGTGQVDF
-,TRBV7-3,TRBJ2-3,-,TGTGCCAGCAGCTTCGGGATTGCAGATACGCAGTATTTT,CASSFGIADTQYF
-,TRBV14,TRBJ2-2,TRBD2,TGTGCCAGCAGCCCCCCGAGGCGGGGGACCGGGGAGCTGTTTTTT,CASSPPRRGTGELFF
-,TRBV29-1,TRBJ1-1,-,TGCAGCGGGGGCCCTGGCTGGGGCATGAACACTGAAGCTTTCTTT,CSGGPGWGMNTEAFF
-,TRBV11-3,TRBJ2-1,-,TGTGCCAGCAGCTTAGGTACAGGGATCTACAATGAGCAGTTCTTC,CASSLGTGIYNEQFF
many,TRBV7-9,TRBJ1-1,-,TGTGCCAGCAGCCCCGGTTTCGGGGGAAACACTGAAGCTTTCTTT,CASSPGFGGNTEAFF
-,TRBV7-9,TRBJ1-1,-,TGTGCCAGCAGCTTCGACATGAACACTGAAGCTTTCTTT,CASSFDMNTEAFF
-,TRBV30,TRBJ1-5,TRBD1,TGTGCCTGGGCGGGACAGGGGAACAATCAGCCCCAGCATTTT,CAWAGQGNNQPQHF
few,TRBV11-1,TRBJ2-7,-,TGTGCCAGCAGCTTAATGCTGAGCTCCTACGAGCAGTACTTC,CASSLMLSSYEQYF
-,TRBV29-1,TRBJ1-4,TRBD1,TGCAGTGTGGACAGGGGGCGTGAAAAACTGTTTTTT,CSVDRGREKLFF
-,TRBV7-9,TRBJ2-7,TRBD2,TGTGCCAGCAGCCAGGAGCGGGAGGCACACGAGCAGTACTTC,CASSQEREAHEQYF
-,TRBV4-3,TRBJ1-2,-,TGCGCCAGCAGCCAAGATCTGCCCCCAGGGATCTATGGCTACACCTTC,CASSQDLPPGIYGYTF
-,TRBV28,TRBJ1-2,TRBD1,TGTGCCAGCAGTCTCGGGACAGGGAATGGCTACACCTTC,CASSLGTGNGYTF
-,TRBV24-1,TRBJ1-2,-,TGTGCCACCAGTGATGGGCAGTTGAACTATGGCTACACCTTC,CATSDGQLNYGYTF
-,TRBV10-3,TRBJ2-7,-,TGTGCCATCAGTCGCTCAGGAACCTACGAGCAGTACTTC,CAISRSGTYEQYF
-,TRBV11-2,TRBJ2-1,-,TGTGCCAGCAGCCCCATGGGAGGTGAGCAGTTCTTC,CASSPMGGEQFF
-,TRBV29-1,TRBJ2-3,TRBD2,TGCAGCGTGATACGGACTAGCGGGATGGGCACAGATACGCAGTATTTT,CSVIRTSGMGTDTQYF
-,TRBV5-1,TRBJ2-3,-,TGCGCCAGCAGCCTGGCCCCGGGACTCACAGATACGCAGTATTTT,CASSLAPGLTDTQYF
few,TRBV5-1,TRBJ1-1,-,TGCGCCAGCAGCCTTAAAAGCCCGACAGGAGCGAACACTGAAGCTTTCTTT,CASSLKSPTGANTEAFF
-,TRBV28,TRBJ1-6,TRBD1,TGTGCCAGCAGTTTCCTGTTGGGACAGAATAATTCACCCCTCCACTTT,CASSFLLGQNNSPLHF
-,TRBV6-6,TRBJ1-1,-,TGTGCCAGCAGTTACGGCGCAGGGGACACTGAAGCTTTCTTT,CASSYGAGDTEAFF
-,TRBV24-1,TRBJ2-1,TRBD1,TGTGCCACCTCCAGGACAGGAAACTCTAATGAGCAGTTCTTC,CATSRTGNSNEQFF
-,TRBV10-2,TRBJ2-1,TRBD2,TGCGCCAGCAGGGAGACTAGCGGGGATTACAATGAGCAGTTCTTC,CASRETSGDYNEQFF
-,TRBV7-9,TRBJ2-1,-,TGTGCCAGCAGCCGTTATCAGACTCAAACCAATGAGCAGTTCTTC,CASSRYQTQTNEQFF
-,TRBV11-2,TRBJ2-1,TRBD1,TGTGCCAGCAGCCCCTGGGGACAGAGCTCCTACAATGAGCAGTTCTTC,CASSPWGQSSYNEQFF
-,TRBV20-1,TRBJ2-7,-,TGCAGTGCTAGTCTTTTTCGAGCGGGCTCTACCTACGAGCAGTACTTC,CSASLFRAGSTYEQYF
-,TRBV5-1,TRBJ2-1,TRBD2,TGCGCCAGCAGCTTGACGGGACTATACAATGAGCAGTTCTTC,CASSLTGLYNEQFF
-,TRBV7-7,TRBJ2-2,TRBD2,TGTGCCAGCCGGCGGGAGCTTACAGATGGGGAGCTGTTTTTT,CASRRELTDGELFF
-,TRBV3-1/TRBV3-2,TRBJ1-1,TRBD1,TGTGCCAGCAGCCTAGGGACAGTCGTTCGTGAAGCTTTCTTT,CASSLGTVVREAFF
-,TRBV7-8,TRBJ1-2,TRBD1,TGTGCCAGCAGCGTCGGGACAGGCGCATCCAACTATGGCTACACCTTC,CASSVGTGASNYGYTF
-,TRBV5-1,TRBJ2-5,-,TGCGCCAGCAGGCTTCGGGTGTTGGAGGGGGAGACCCAGTACTTC,CASRLRVLEGETQYF
-,TRBV7-3,TRBJ2-2,TRBD1,TGTGCCAGCAGCTTAACGTCCTACAGGGGGTCCGGGGAGCTGTTTTTT,CASSLTSYRGSGELFF
few,TRBV27,TRBJ2-1,-,TGTGCCAGCTACGGGATTTACAATGAGCAGTTCTTC,CASYGIYNEQFF
-,TRBV10-2,TRBJ1-5,-,TGCGCCAGCAGTGAGTCTTACGGGGGGGGCCCTCCTTATCAGCATTTT,CASSESYGGGPPYQHF
-,TRBV30,TRBJ1-1,TRBD1,TGTGCCTGGGGCGACTCGGACAGGCGGAACACTGAAGCTTTCTTT,CAWGDSDRRNTEAFF
-,TRBV24-1,TRBJ2-5,TRBD2,TGTGCCACCAGTGCCGCGGGGGGTCAGGAGACCCAGTACTTC,CATSAAGGQETQYF
once,TRBV3-1/TRBV3-2,TRBJ1-3,-,TGTGCCAGCAGCCAATTAGTACCTGGAAACACCATATATTTT,CASSQLVPGNTIYF
-,TRBV5-1,TRBJ2-1,TRBD2,TGCGCCAGCAGCCCGGGGACTAGCGTTATTGAGCAGTTCTTC,CASSPGTSVIEQFF